This T cell receptor (beta chain) was recorded in a study of T-cell memory formation after mild COVID-19. Germline-derived CDR1 and CDR2 are SGHVS and FNYEAQ. This CDR3 contains 16 residues. Trimming removed 4 bases from V and 12 bases from J, with 25 bases in between. TCRdb ran MiXCR on the 5' RACE reads and lists one entry per CDR3 protein. The sample yields approximately 150,000 distinct CDR3 sequences, approximately 5.7% seen once. This clonotype was observed at least ten times. The receptor's source is an adult woman who had mild COVID-19 (a few samples of this study predate the infection). Cell type and time point are not known. The chain combines TRBV7-6 with TRBJ2-1; possibly TRBD1 for D (6 bases). The sample was PBMCs or a T cell subset sorted from them (not recorded which). CDR3 DNA: TGTGCCAGCAGCTCCGACGTACAGGGCCCGCGGCCAGTGCAGTTCTTC. This encodes CASSSDVQGPRPVQFF.